Described below is a single T cell receptor beta chain sequence and its context. Antigen unknown. Second doses were pooled across both intervals (about 4 or about 12 weeks). This specimen comes from a study of T cell responses to AZD1222 COVID-19 vaccine. Points from the study as a whole: Nearly half of spike-specific TCRs reportedly go after variant regions that carry no mutations. Regions 160-218 and 743-854 held dominance among vaccine-associated CD4 TCRs, which spanned spike. No repertoire was sampled before or during the peak T cell response, only after it.

V dropped 6 bases and J dropped 9; count of bases not matched to a gene: 8. The CDR3 is 14 residues long. Germline V gives CDR1 MDHEN, CDR2 SYDVKM. Method: immunoSEQ multiplex PCR; TCRdb's copy keeps in-frame clones and lacks some. This table holds 75,000 to 85,000 clones, around 88% found once. This receptor was obtained from an adult who received the AZD1222 COVID-19 vaccine. The starting material was peripheral blood, obtained 28 days after the second AZD1222 dose. V gene TRBV28 combines with J gene TRBJ2-1; 10 bases line up with TRBD1. CDR3 bases: TGTGCCAGCAGCTTTAGACAGGGGGCAGCTGAGCAGTTCTTC. Protein: CASSFRQGAAEQFF.